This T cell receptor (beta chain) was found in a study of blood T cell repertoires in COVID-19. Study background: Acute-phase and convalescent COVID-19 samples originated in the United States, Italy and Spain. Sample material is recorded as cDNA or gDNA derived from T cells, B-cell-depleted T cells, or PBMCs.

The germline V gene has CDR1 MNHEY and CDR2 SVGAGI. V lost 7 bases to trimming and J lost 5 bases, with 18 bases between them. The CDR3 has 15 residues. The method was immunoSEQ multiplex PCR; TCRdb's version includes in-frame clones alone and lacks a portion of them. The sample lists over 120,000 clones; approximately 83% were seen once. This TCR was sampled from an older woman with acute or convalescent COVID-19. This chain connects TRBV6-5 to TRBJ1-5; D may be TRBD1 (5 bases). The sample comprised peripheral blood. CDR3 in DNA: TGTGCCAGCACCTATGGGTGGGGCAGCGATCAGCCCCAGCATTTT. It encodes CASTYGWGSDQPQHF.